This T cell receptor (beta chain) was sequenced in a study of response to subunit inactivated influenza vaccine. Study-wide points: The study's authors posited that every seasonal influenza vaccination enlists few new T cells.

This clonotype was seen more than once but under ten times. Antigen: not known. TCRdb re-called the RT-PCR reads through MiXCR, storing one row per CDR3 protein. The table lists 280,000 or so distinct CDR3 sequences, 21% of them singletons. The CDR3 has 16 residues. Trimming pared 1 base from V and 1 base from J, leaving 14 bases between. Germline CDR1 is DFQATT and CDR2 is SNEGSKA (reference sequence). The source of this sequence is a man in his fifties or sixties who received an inactivated influenza vaccine. The J gene is TRBJ1-3, the V gene TRBV20-1; D possibly corresponds to TRBD1 (6 bases). The input for sequencing was PBMCs from blood, taken 21 months after vaccination. CDR3 coding DNA: TGCAGTGCTAGAGTTACCGGGACAACTTCTGGAAACACCATATATTTT. Translation: CSARVTGTTSGNTIYF.